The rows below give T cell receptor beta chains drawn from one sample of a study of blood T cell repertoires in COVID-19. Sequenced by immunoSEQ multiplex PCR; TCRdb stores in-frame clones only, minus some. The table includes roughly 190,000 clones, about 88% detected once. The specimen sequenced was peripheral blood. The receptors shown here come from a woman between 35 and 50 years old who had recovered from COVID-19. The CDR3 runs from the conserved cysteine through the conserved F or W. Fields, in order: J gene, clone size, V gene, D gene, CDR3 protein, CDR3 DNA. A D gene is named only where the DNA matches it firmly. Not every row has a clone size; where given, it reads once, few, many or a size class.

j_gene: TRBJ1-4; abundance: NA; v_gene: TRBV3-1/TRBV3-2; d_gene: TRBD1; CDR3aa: CASSPQGVREKLFF; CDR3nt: TGTGCCAGCAGCCCACAGGGGGTGAGGGAAAAACTGTTTTTT
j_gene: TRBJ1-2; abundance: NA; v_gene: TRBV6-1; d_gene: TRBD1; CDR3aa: CASSESYSRDRGRNGYTF; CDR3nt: TGTGCCAGCAGTGAAAGTTATTCGAGGGACAGGGGGCGGAATGGCTACACCTTC
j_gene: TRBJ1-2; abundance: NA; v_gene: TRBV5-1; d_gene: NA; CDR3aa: CASSFSGGSVDYGYTF; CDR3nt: TGCGCCAGCAGCTTTAGCGGAGGGTCGGTAGACTATGGCTACACCTTC
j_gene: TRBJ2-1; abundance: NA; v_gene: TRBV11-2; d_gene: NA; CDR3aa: CASSLGQSNEQFF; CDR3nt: TGTGCCAGCAGCTTAGGACAGAGCAATGAGCAGTTCTTC
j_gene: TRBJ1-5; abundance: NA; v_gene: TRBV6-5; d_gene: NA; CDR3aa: CASSYSGYGNQPQHF; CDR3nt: TGTGCCAGCAGTTACTCCGGGTACGGCAATCAGCCCCAGCATTTT
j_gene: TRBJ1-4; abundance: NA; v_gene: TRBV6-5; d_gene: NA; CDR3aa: CASSYGQHVEKLFF; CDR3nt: TGTGCCAGCAGTTACGGGCAGCACGTGGAAAAACTGTTTTTT
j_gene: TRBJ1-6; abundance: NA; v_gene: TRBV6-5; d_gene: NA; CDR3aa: CASQIGVNSPLHF; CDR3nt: TGTGCCAGTCAAATAGGGGTAAATTCACCCCTCCACTTT
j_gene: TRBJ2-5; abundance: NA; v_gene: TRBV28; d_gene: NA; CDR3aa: CASSLQDRYF; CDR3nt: TGTGCCAGCAGTTTGCAGGACAGGTACTTC
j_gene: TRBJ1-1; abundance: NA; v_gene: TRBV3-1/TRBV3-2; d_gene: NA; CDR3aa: CASRTDGEAFF; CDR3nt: TGTGCCAGCCGGACAGACGGTGAAGCTTTCTTT
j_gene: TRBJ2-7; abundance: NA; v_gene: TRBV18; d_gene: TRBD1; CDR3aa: CASSRDSQEQYF; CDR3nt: TGTGCCAGCTCACGGGACAGCCAAGAGCAGTACTTC
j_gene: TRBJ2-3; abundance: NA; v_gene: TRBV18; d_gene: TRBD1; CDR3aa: CASRLGQGSTDTQYF; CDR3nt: TGTGCCAGCCGCTTGGGACAGGGTAGCACAGATACGCAGTATTTT
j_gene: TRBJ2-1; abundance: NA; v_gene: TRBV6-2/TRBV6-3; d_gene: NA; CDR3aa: CASSLNNEQFF; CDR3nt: TGTGCCAGCAGCCTTAACAATGAGCAGTTCTTC
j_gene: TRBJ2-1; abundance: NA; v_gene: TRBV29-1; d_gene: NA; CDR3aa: CSVEWQYNEQFF; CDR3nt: TGCAGCGTTGAATGGCAGTACAATGAGCAGTTCTTC
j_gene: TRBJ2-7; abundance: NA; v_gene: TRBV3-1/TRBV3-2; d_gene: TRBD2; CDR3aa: CASSQASGSGEQYF; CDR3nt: TGTGCCAGCAGCCAAGCTAGCGGGTCCGGAGAGCAGTACTTC
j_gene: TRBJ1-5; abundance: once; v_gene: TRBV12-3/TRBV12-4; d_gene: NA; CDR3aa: CASSLAGDQPQHF; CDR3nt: TGTGCCAGCAGCTTAGCGGGAGATCAGCCCCAGCATTTT
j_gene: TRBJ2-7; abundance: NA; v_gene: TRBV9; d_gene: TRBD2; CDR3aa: CASSVGTSLYEQYF; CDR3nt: TGTGCCAGCAGCGTGGGGACTAGCTTGTACGAGCAGTACTTC